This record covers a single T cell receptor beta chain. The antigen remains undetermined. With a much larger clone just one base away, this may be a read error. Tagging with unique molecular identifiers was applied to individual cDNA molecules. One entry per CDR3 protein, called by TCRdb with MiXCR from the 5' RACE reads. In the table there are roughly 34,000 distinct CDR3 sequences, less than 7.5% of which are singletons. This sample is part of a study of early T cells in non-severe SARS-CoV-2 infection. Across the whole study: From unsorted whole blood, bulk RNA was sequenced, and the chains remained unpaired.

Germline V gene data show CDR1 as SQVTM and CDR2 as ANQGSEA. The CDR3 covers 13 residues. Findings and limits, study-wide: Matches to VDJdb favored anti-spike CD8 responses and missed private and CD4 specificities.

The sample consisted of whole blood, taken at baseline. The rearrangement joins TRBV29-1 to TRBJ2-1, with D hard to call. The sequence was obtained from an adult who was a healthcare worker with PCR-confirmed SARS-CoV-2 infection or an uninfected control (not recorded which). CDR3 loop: CSIEDFENNEQFF. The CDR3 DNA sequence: TGCAGCATTGAAGATTTCGAGAACAATGAGCAGTTCTTC.